The entry below gives a single T cell receptor beta chain sequence along with its context. Its antigen is not known. Uncultured naive and memory CD4+ T cells supplied DNA for deep TCR-beta sequencing. The repertoire was sequenced with immunoSEQ multiplex PCR; TCRdb's copy has only in-frame clones and lacks some. In the table there are about 56,000 clones, roughly 94% of which are singletons. This specimen comes from a study of CD4 T cells in relation to SARS-CoV-2 and coronaviruses. V trimming: 2 bases; J trimming: 8 bases; junction bases outside the gene matches: 20. This CDR3 is built from 18 residues. The V gene's germline CDR1 is MNHEY and CDR2 SVGEGT. Study outcomes and limitations: Culture-expanded clones reflect memory recall rather than primary priming during culture.

V is TRBV6-2 or TRBV6-3 and J is TRBJ1-2, with 7 positions matching TRBD1. Sequencing was carried out using naive CD4+ T cells from PBMCs. Described subset: naive CD4+ T cells isolated by negative enrichment. The sequence derives from an adult with COVID-19. CDR3 region: CASSYARRRLGQAEGYTF. In DNA form, the CDR3 reads TGTGCCAGCAGTTACGCCAGACGGCGACTCGGACAGGCGGAAGGCTACACCTTC.